The 5 T cell receptor beta chains below come from one sample, sequenced in a study of blood T cell repertoires in COVID-19. Assay used: immunoSEQ multiplex PCR; TCRdb lists only in-frame clones, some missing. This sample yields 450,000 to 500,000 clones, of which approximately 91% are seen a single time; approximately 8% belongs to the top ten. The sequencing sample was made of PBMCs or T cells enriched from blood (not recorded which). Every receptor here comes from a woman aged 55-69 years who had recovered from COVID-19.

V gene TRBV5-1 combines with J gene TRBJ1-3; tentatively, D is TRBD1 (5 bases). Germline V gives CDR1 SGHRS, CDR2 YFSETQ. Trimming pared 0 bases from V and 0 bases from J, leaving 13 bases between. This CDR3 region has 17 residues. CDR3 DNA sequence: TGCGCCAGCAGCTTGGTGGGGCAGGGTGCCTCTGGAAACACCATATATTTT. It is translated as CASSLVGQGASGNTIYF.

CDR3 nucleotides: TGTGCCAGCAGAACGACAGGGACCACAGATACGCAGTATTTT. As protein: CASRTTGTTDTQYF. The chain recombines TRBV27 with TRBJ2-3; TRBD1 matches 7 bases. Germline CDR1 is MNHEY and CDR2 is SMNVEV (reference sequence). The CDR3 covers 14 residues. The V and J ends lost 6 bases and 2 bases, in that order; junction bases with no gene match: 5.

This clone was picked up a small number of times. V and J are TRBV3-1 (or the pseudogene TRBV3-2) and TRBJ1-1; the match to TRBD1 covers 8 bases. This CDR3 has 13 amino acids. Germline CDR1 and CDR2: LGHDT and YNNKEL (reference sequence). V was pared by 6 bases and J by 13 bases, with 13 bases of the junction left unmatched. In DNA form, the CDR3 reads TGTGCCAGCAGACTGTGGACAGGGCAGATGGTTTTCTTT. Its translation is CASRLWTGQMVFF.

The chain employs TRBV25-1 and TRBJ1-3; D gene uncertain. V lost 3 bases to trimming and J lost 0 bases, with 12 bases between them. Germline assignment: CDR1 MGHDK and CDR2 SYGVNS. The CDR3 consists of 16 residues. CDR3 loop: CASSEREAFSGNTIYF. In DNA, the CDR3 is TGTGCCAGCAGTGAGCGGGAGGCCTTCTCTGGAAACACCATATATTTT.

The rearrangement joins TRBV6-2 or TRBV6-3 to TRBJ2-5; TRBD2 aligns across 10 bases. The CDR3 consists of 17 residues. J gave up 2 bases and V 6 bases, and 12 bases lay outside the gene matches. The germline V gene has CDR1 MNHEY and CDR2 SVGEGT. The CDR3 here is CASSPGRTSGHQETQYF. DNA of the CDR3: TGTGCCAGCAGCCCCGGGCGGACTAGCGGACATCAAGAGACCCAGTACTTC.